A selection of T cell receptor beta chains follows, all from one sample in a study of cytotoxic CD8 clonotypes in ibrutinib-treated CLL. Produced via immunoSEQ multiplex PCR; TCRdb's table is partial and in-frame only. Of some 50,000 clones listed, 56% are singletons. The starting material was PBMCs, obtained after 24 months of ibrutinib treatment. These receptors came from a human donor with chronic lymphocytic leukemia. Each CDR3 is given with its conserved first and last residue. D genes are given only for firm matches. Where a row states a size, it is once, few, many or the class of an expanded clone; other rows omit it.

cdr3_nt cdr3_aa j_call d_call clone_size v_call
TGTGCCAGCAGCATCCTAGCGGGGGGGCGAGATACGCAGTATTTT CASSILAGGRDTQYF TRBJ2-3 TRBD2 few TRBV7-9
TGTGCCAGCAGCGTAGCCTTTGACGCTGAAGCTTTCTTT CASSVAFDAEAFF TRBJ1-1 - - TRBV9
TGCAGCGTCTCGGTTCTCTCCTACGAGCAGTACTTC CSVSVLSYEQYF TRBJ2-7 - - TRBV29-1
TGTGCCAGCGGATACAGGGGTATGGAGACCCAGTACTTC CASGYRGMETQYF TRBJ2-5 TRBD1 - TRBV6-1
TGTGGAGTTGGTTCTGGCTACACCTTC CGVGSGYTF TRBJ1-2 - - TRBV28
TGTGCCAGCAGTTTATCCGAGACTAACTATGGCTACACCTTC CASSLSETNYGYTF TRBJ1-2 - - TRBV27
TGCAGTGCTAGCTGGGATACGCAGTATTTT CSASWDTQYF TRBJ2-3 - - TRBV20-1
TGTGCCAGCAGCTTGGCAGTCTACTCTGGAAACACCATATATTTT CASSLAVYSGNTIYF TRBJ1-3 - - TRBV5-5
TGTGCCAGCAGCTTCCTCGACAGGGCGGAGACCCAGTACTTC CASSFLDRAETQYF TRBJ2-5 TRBD1 - TRBV5-6
TGCGCCAGCAGCTTGCGGGACAGGTCGGGGGAGCAGTACTTC CASSLRDRSGEQYF TRBJ2-7 TRBD1 - TRBV5-1
TGTGTTCCTAACAATGAGCAGTTCTTC CVPNNEQFF TRBJ2-1 - few TRBV5-4
TGCGCCAGCAGCTCCAGACAGGGTGTGACCTACGAGCAGTACTTC CASSSRQGVTYEQYF TRBJ2-7 TRBD1 - TRBV5-1
TGCAGCGTTGCCCCGAACACTGAAGCTTTCTTT CSVAPNTEAFF TRBJ1-1 - - TRBV29-1
TGTGCCAGCAGCCAAGATAGCGGGAGCTCCTACAATGAGCAGTTCTTC CASSQDSGSSYNEQFF TRBJ2-1 TRBD2 few TRBV5-4
TGCGCCAGCAGCCAAGCGCTGGTGGTCACTGAAGCTTTCTTT CASSQALVVTEAFF TRBJ1-1 - - TRBV4-1
TGTGCCAGCAGTTTAAGGGCGGGATTCTTTTACGAGCAGTACTTC CASSLRAGFFYEQYF TRBJ2-7 - - TRBV27
TGTGCCAGTAGCATTGGGGGGGTAATATCAGATACGCAGTATTTT CASSIGGVISDTQYF TRBJ2-3 TRBD2 - TRBV19
TGTGCCAGCAGCCCGCAGGGACAGGGGGTAGGCAATGAGCAGTTCTTC CASSPQGQGVGNEQFF TRBJ2-1 TRBD1 few TRBV4-2
TGTGCCACCAGCAGAGTCCGGGGGGGGGTCTATAATTCACCCCTCCACTTT CATSRVRGGVYNSPLHF TRBJ1-6 - - TRBV15
TGTGCCAGCAGCGTCCGACAGGGGGCCTACAATGAGCAGTTCTTC CASSVRQGAYNEQFF TRBJ2-1 TRBD1 - TRBV9
TGTGCCAGCAGTTCACGAATTACCACAGGGAAGGATGGCTACACCTTC CASSSRITTGKDGYTF TRBJ1-2 - few TRBV28
TGCAGCGTTGACGGGTCTGGGAGGGCGGATACGCAGTATTTT CSVDGSGRADTQYF TRBJ2-3 TRBD2 - TRBV29-1
TGTGCCAGCATAAGCACTAGCAGTTACGAGCAGTACTTC CASISTSSYEQYF TRBJ2-7 - - TRBV6-5
TGTGCCAGCAGTCCAACTAGCGGAGCTCACAATGAGCAGTTCTTC CASSPTSGAHNEQFF TRBJ2-1 TRBD2 - TRBV6-5
TGTGCCAGCTCCCCTACTACAGGGATCACTGGATACGAGCAGTACTTC CASSPTTGITGYEQYF TRBJ2-7 - - TRBV18
TGTGCCAGCGGCAGGGCGGGTAGAACCTTC CASGRAGRTF TRBJ1-2 - once TRBV6-5
TGTGCCAGCAGCGTAGGACCGGGAGCCTACGAGCAGTACTTC CASSVGPGAYEQYF TRBJ2-7 - - TRBV9
TGTGCCAGCAGCTCTCCCGGGACAGGGGGGGTATTAGGCTACACCTTC CASSSPGTGGVLGYTF TRBJ1-2 TRBD1 few TRBV5-6
TGTGCCAGCAGCCAAGATGGGGGCCAGGGAGGGTTTATCTATGGCTACACCTTC CASSQDGGQGGFIYGYTF TRBJ1-2 - - TRBV4-2
TGTGCCATCAAATTAAGCGGCAAAGAGACCCAGTACTTC CAIKLSGKETQYF TRBJ2-5 - - TRBV10-3
TGTGCCAGCAGTCAAGAAGACGAAAAACTGTTTTTT CASSQEDEKLFF TRBJ1-4 - - TRBV9
TGTGCCAGCAGCCTCACGGGGTCGGGCAATCAGCCCCAGCATTTT CASSLTGSGNQPQHF TRBJ1-5 - - TRBV11-2
TGTGCCAGCAGCTTACCCGGGGGCCTTTCTAAGGGGGAGCTGTTTTTT CASSLPGGLSKGELFF TRBJ2-2 - few TRBV7-2
TGTGCCAGCAGGCCGGGACGGATGAACACTGAAGCTTTCTTT CASRPGRMNTEAFF TRBJ1-1 - few TRBV6-1
TGTGCCAGCAGCCCGAGAAGCTCCTACGAGCAGTACTTC CASSPRSSYEQYF TRBJ2-7 - few TRBV27
TGTGCCAGCAGCGAGGACCAAGAAGCTTTCTTT CASSEDQEAFF TRBJ1-1 - - TRBV2
TGCGCCAGCAGGTCGTCCGGCCAGCTCAATGAGCAGTTCTTC CASRSSGQLNEQFF TRBJ2-1 - few TRBV5-1
TGTGCCAGCAGCACAGGTTTTAATCGCCGGGAGACCCAGTACTTC CASSTGFNRRETQYF TRBJ2-5 - - TRBV2
TGTGCCAGCCAGTCGGGACTAGCGGAAAACAATGAGCAGTTCTTC CASQSGLAENNEQFF TRBJ2-1 TRBD2 - TRBV19
TGTGTCAGCAGGACAGGGAACACTGAAGCTTTCTTT CVSRTGNTEAFF TRBJ1-1 TRBD1 - TRBV6-5
TGTGCCATCAGTGATCCCATAGGACCTCGGGGGGATGAGCAGTTCTTC CAISDPIGPRGDEQFF TRBJ2-1 TRBD2 - TRBV10-3
TGCGCCAGCAGCTCGCAGGGGGGTCCCTCCTACGAGCAGTACTTC CASSSQGGPSYEQYF TRBJ2-7 - - TRBV5-1
TGCGCCAGCAGCTTGGTGGCGGAGGGCAATGAGCAGTTCTTC CASSLVAEGNEQFF TRBJ2-1 - - TRBV5-1
TGTGCCAGCAGTTCTATTCTAGCGTTTCCCTTTTACTTCTACAATGAGCAGTTCTTC CASSSILAFPFYFYNEQFF TRBJ2-1 - - TRBV28
TGTGCCAGCTCACCACTGGGACTCGCGGGGCACGAGCAGTACTTC CASSPLGLAGHEQYF TRBJ2-7 - - TRBV18
TGTGCCAGCAGCTCGTCAGGGGTTGGAAACACCATATATTTT CASSSSGVGNTIYF TRBJ1-3 - once TRBV7-9
TGTGCCAGCAGCCCCACGGGGCGGCGGGGTTACAACGGGGAGCTGTTTTTT CASSPTGRRGYNGELFF TRBJ2-2 - - TRBV11-2
TGTGCCAGTAGTAGGGGACAGGGGACAACCTCCTACGAGCAGTACTTC CASSRGQGTTSYEQYF TRBJ2-7 TRBD1 many TRBV19
TGTGCCAGCAGTTACTCCGGCAGGATAGAGCATGGCTACACCTTC CASSYSGRIEHGYTF TRBJ1-2 - - TRBV2
TGTGCCAGCAGCGTCAGGGGGCGCTCAGGGGAAGCTTTCTTT CASSVRGRSGEAFF TRBJ1-1 TRBD1 few TRBV5-6